This TCR beta chain is from a study of T cell repertoires in cytomegalovirus infection. Study details: Peptides in the study included HLA-C-restricted and HLA-B-restricted CMV epitopes. The study, taken as a whole, reports: Based on cumulative public TCR beta family frequency, carriers of CMV plus the relevant HLA were identified.

On this clonotype: The antigen is unknown.

The CDR3 has 14 residues. Germline assignment: CDR1 SGHRS and CDR2 YFSETQ. V lost 3 bases and J 3 bases, leaving 13 bases between the germline ends. One entry per CDR3 protein, called by TCRdb with MiXCR from the reads. The sample yields roughly 860,000 distinct CDR3 sequences, about 33% seen once. The TCR sequence derives from a human donor in good health (CMV status not recorded). Some clones in this sample may be carry-over from other donors' samples. The rearrangement uses TRBV5-1 and TRBJ2-7; D possibly uses TRBD1 or TRBD2 (5 bases each). The source material was cultured CD8+ T cells from PBMCs, sampled from culture after CMV antigen stimulation. The chain's CDR3 is CASSSSVGGYEQYF. The CDR3 DNA sequence: TGCGCCAGCAGCTCCTCGGTTGGGGGCTACGAGCAGTACTTC.